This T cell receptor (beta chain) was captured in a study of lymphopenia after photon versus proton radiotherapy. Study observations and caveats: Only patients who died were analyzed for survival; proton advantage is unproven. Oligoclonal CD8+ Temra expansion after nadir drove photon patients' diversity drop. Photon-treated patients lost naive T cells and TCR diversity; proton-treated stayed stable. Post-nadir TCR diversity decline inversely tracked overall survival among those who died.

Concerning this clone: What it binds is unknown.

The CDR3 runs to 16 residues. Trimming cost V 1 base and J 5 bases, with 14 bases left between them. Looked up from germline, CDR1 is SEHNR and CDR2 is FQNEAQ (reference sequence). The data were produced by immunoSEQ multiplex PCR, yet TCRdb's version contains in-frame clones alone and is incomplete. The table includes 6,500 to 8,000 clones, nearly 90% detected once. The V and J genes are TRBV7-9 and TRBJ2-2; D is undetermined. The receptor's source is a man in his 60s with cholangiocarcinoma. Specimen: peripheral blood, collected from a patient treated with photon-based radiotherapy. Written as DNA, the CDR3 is TGTGCCAGCAGCTTAGATCTGAGCAGGAGTACCGGGGAGCTGTTTTTT. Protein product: CASSLDLSRSTGELFF.